This T cell receptor (beta chain) was sequenced in a study of blood T cell repertoires in COVID-19. On the study more broadly: The United States, Italy and Spain provided the acute and convalescent COVID-19 samples.

Sequencing used immunoSEQ multiplex PCR; TCRdb keeps in-frame clones, though not all of them. The profile covers about 190,000 clones, with around 89% appearing a single time and approximately 5.5% taken by the ten largest. Looked up from germline, CDR1 is MNHEY and CDR2 is SMNVEV (reference sequence). CDR3 length: 14 residues. The germline V and J ends were trimmed by 2 bases and 6 bases, with 12 bases remaining between them. The sequencing input was peripheral blood. The chain recombines TRBV27 with TRBJ2-3; D possibly corresponds to TRBD1 (5 bases). The TCR sequence derives from a middle-aged man with active or convalescent COVID-19. CDR3 amino acids: CASSLRGASDTQYF. In DNA, the CDR3 is TGTGCCAGCAGTTTAAGGGGTGCATCGGATACGCAGTATTTT.